Listed below are T cell receptor beta chains from one sample, sequenced in a study of siplizumab effects on memory and regulatory T cells. Generated by immunoSEQ multiplex PCR, the TCRdb table keeps only in-frame clones and is missing some. The data contain about 60,000 clones, over 65% of them singletons. Sample: memory CD4+ T cells sorted from blood. The source of these receptors is a human donor in good health. CDR3s include the opening cysteine and the closing phenylalanine or tryptophan. The D gene is left open where the match is weak. Clone size is given for some rows only: seen once, a few or many times, or a class if the clone is expanded.

V: TRBV6-9; size: NA; J: TRBJ1-3; D: NA; DNA: TGTGCCAGCAGTCAACCAGGGGCTGGAAACACCATATATTTT; CDR3: CASSQPGAGNTIYF
V: TRBV4-1; size: few; J: TRBJ1-1; D: NA; DNA: TGCGCCAGCAGCCAAGTCCCAGGGAGAGCTTTCTTT; CDR3: CASSQVPGRAFF
V: TRBV4-2; size: NA; J: TRBJ1-3; D: TRBD1; DNA: TGTGCCAGCAGCCAACCAATACTGACAGGGTCTGGAAACACCATATATTTT; CDR3: CASSQPILTGSGNTIYF
V: TRBV27; size: NA; J: TRBJ2-3; D: TRBD2; DNA: TGTGCCAGCAGTTTATTGGCCAGCGGGAGCGCAGATACGCAGTATTTT; CDR3: CASSLLASGSADTQYF
V: TRBV4-1; size: NA; J: TRBJ1-3; D: NA; DNA: TGCGCCAGCAGCCAAGATCGGGGGAACTCTGGAAACACCATATATTTT; CDR3: CASSQDRGNSGNTIYF
V: TRBV5-6; size: NA; J: TRBJ1-2; D: NA; DNA: TGTGCCAGCAGCGTCCGCGGGTGGACCTATGGCTACACCTTC; CDR3: CASSVRGWTYGYTF
V: TRBV5-5; size: NA; J: TRBJ1-2; D: TRBD1; DNA: TGTGCCAGCAGGGGGACAGGGCAAAGGAACTATGGCTACACCTTC; CDR3: CASRGTGQRNYGYTF
V: TRBV7-2; size: NA; J: TRBJ2-7; D: TRBD1; DNA: TGTGCCAGCAGCCGGACCGGACAGGGGAACTACGAGCAGTACTTC; CDR3: CASSRTGQGNYEQYF
V: TRBV4-1; size: NA; J: TRBJ2-1; D: TRBD2; DNA: TGCGCCAGCAGCCGCGGGGGCCTAGCGGGAACCTACAATGAGCAGTTCTTC; CDR3: CASSRGGLAGTYNEQFF
V: TRBV10-2; size: NA; J: TRBJ2-7; D: NA; DNA: TGCGCCAGCAGCTCCCCGGGGTTCTACGAGCAGTACTTC; CDR3: CASSSPGFYEQYF
V: TRBV11-3; size: NA; J: TRBJ2-7; D: TRBD1; DNA: TGTGCCAGCAGCCTACAGGGGTCCTACGAGCAGTACTTC; CDR3: CASSLQGSYEQYF
V: TRBV18; size: NA; J: TRBJ2-3; D: TRBD2; DNA: TGTGCCAGCTCACCAATGCGGGGGGGCAGCACAGATACGCAGTATTTT; CDR3: CASSPMRGGSTDTQYF
V: TRBV10-3; size: once; J: TRBJ1-5; D: NA; DNA: TGTGCCATCAGTGACGACGGTGATCAGCCCCAGCATTTT; CDR3: CAISDDGDQPQHF
V: TRBV7-3; size: NA; J: TRBJ2-6; D: TRBD1; DNA: TGTGCCAGCAGCCTCCGACAGGGAACCAACGTCCTGACTTTC; CDR3: CASSLRQGTNVLTF
V: TRBV13; size: NA; J: TRBJ1-2; D: NA; DNA: TGTGCCAGCAGCTTCCAGGGAGCTAACTATGGCTACACCTTC; CDR3: CASSFQGANYGYTF